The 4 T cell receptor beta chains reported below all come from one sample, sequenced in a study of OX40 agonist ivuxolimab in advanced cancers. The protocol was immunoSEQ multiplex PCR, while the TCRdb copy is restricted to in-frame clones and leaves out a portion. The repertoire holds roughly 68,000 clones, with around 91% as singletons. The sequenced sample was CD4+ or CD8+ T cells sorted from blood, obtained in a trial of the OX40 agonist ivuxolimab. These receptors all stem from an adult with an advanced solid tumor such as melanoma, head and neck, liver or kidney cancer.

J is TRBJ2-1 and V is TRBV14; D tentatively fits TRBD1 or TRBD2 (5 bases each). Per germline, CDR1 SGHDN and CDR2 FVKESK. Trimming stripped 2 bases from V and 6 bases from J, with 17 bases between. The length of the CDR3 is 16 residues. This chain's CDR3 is CASSQRVGDRGNEQFF. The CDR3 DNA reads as TGTGCCAGCAGCCAAAGGGTAGGGGACCGTGGCAATGAGCAGTTCTTC.

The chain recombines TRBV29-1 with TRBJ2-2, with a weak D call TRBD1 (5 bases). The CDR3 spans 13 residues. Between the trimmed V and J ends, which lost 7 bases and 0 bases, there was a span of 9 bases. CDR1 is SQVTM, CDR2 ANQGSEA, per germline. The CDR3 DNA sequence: TGCAGCGGACAGCTCCCGAACACCGGGGAGCTGTTTTTT. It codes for CSGQLPNTGELFF.

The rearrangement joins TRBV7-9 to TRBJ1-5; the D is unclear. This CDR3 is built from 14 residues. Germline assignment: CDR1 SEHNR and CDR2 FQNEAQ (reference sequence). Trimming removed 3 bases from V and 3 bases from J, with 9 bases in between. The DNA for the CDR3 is TGTGCCAGCAGCTTGACGGGTCTCAATCAGCCCCAGCATTTT. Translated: CASSLTGLNQPQHF.

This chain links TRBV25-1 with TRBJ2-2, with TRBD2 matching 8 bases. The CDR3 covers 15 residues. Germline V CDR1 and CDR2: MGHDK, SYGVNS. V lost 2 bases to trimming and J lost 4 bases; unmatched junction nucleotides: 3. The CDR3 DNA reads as TGTGCCAGCAGTGAACTAGCGGGTTCCACCGGGGAGCTGTTTTTT. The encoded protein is CASSELAGSTGELFF.